These 25 T cell receptor beta chains share one sample of origin, sequenced in a study of T cell responses to AZD1222 COVID-19 vaccine. Only in-frame clones appear in the TCRdb table, and some are missing; sequencing was by immunoSEQ multiplex PCR. Of tens of thousands of clones in the sample, around 85% were seen once. The specimen comprised peripheral blood, sampled on day 0 of MenACWY control vaccination. These receptors were taken from an adult in good health.

The chain links TRBV11-2 to TRBJ2-5, with D unresolved. V lost 1 base, J lost 3 bases, and 3 bases lay in between. CDR3 length equals 12 residues. Germline CDR1 reads SGHAT; CDR2 reads FQNNGV. In nucleotides, the CDR3 is TGTGCCAGCAGCTTAGGAGAAGAGACCCAGTACTTC. This sequence encodes CASSLGEETQYF.

The chain links TRBV24-1 to TRBJ1-2; D uncertain. The CDR3 sequence is 17 residues long. The V gene's germline CDR1 is KGHDR and CDR2 SFDVKD. Deletions cut 0 bases from V and 0 bases from J, with 13 bases between. The CDR3 DNA reads as TGTGCCACCAGTGATTTGTTGGGTCTACCTTCTAACTATGGCTACACCTTC. It is translated as CATSDLLGLPSNYGYTF.

The chain uses TRBV6-1 and TRBJ1-1; the D is unclear. CDR3 length equals 15 residues. Germline V gives CDR1 MNHNS, CDR2 SASEGT. V was clipped by 3 bases and J by 3 bases, with 14 bases between them. The DNA of the CDR3 is TGTGCCAGCAGTGATACGGCCGTACGACACACTGAAGCTTTCTTT. Translated: CASSDTAVRHTEAFF.

The chain recombines TRBV9 with TRBJ2-3; D gene uncertain. The CDR3 sequence is 15 residues long. Trimming stripped 0 bases from V and 1 base from J, with 9 bases between. In germline, CDR1 is SGDLS, CDR2 YYNGEE. The CDR3 sequence: CASSVEGSRTDTQYF. CDR3 DNA: TGTGCCAGCAGCGTAGAGGGCAGCCGCACAGATACGCAGTATTTT. Complete variable domain (other parts from reference TRBV9 and TRBJ2-3): DSGVTQTPKHLITATGQRVTLRCSPRSGDLSVYWYQQSLDQGLQFLIQYYNGEERAKGNILERFSAQQFPDLHSELNLSSLELGDSALYFCASSVEGSRTDTQYFGPGTRLTVL.

CDR3 residues: CASSRTGGAYTGELFF. CDR3 bases: TGTGCCAGTAGTAGGACAGGGGGCGCATACACCGGGGAGCTGTTTTTT. The gene calls are TRBV19 and TRBJ2-2, with 11 bases matching TRBD1. CDR1 is LNHDA and CDR2 is SQIVND in the germline V gene (reference sequence). Trimming removed 4 bases from V and 3 bases from J; junction bases left unmatched: 4. The CDR3 is 16 residues long.

The V call is TRBV15, the J call TRBJ2-5; the D is unclear. Trimming removed 2 bases at V and 4 bases at J, with 5 bases between. Germline assignment: CDR1 LNHNV and CDR2 YYDKDF (reference sequence). The CDR3 totals 12 residues. The CDR3 sequence is CATSRPSETQYF. For the CDR3, the DNA is TGTGCCACCAGCAGACCGTCAGAGACCCAGTACTTC.

The V and J genes are TRBV2 and TRBJ1-6; TRBD1 is a possible D gene (5 bases). Germline V gene data show CDR1 as SNHLY and CDR2 as FYNNEI. The V and J ends lost 3 bases and 2 bases respectively, with 17 bases between them. CDR3 size: 18 residues. This CDR3 is CASSEGPPGNTYNSPLHF. In DNA, the CDR3 is TGTGCCAGCAGTGAGGGGCCACCAGGGAACACCTATAATTCACCCCTCCACTTT.

V is TRBV4-1 and J is TRBJ2-1; D gene ambiguous. The CDR3 contains 13 residues. Trimming removed 1 base at V and 9 bases at J, with 10 bases between. Germline-derived CDR1 and CDR2 are MGHRA and YSYEKL. The CDR3 nucleotides are TGCGCCAGCAGCCAAGTGAGCATAAGTGAGCAGTTCTTC. It translates to CASSQVSISEQFF.

CDR3 sequence reads: CASSVAAGGSGPNTGELFF. DNA for the CDR3: TGTGCCAGCAGCGTAGCTGCGGGGGGTAGCGGACCCAACACCGGGGAGCTGTTTTTT. The chain joins TRBV9 to TRBJ2-2; 8 positions match TRBD2. This CDR3 region has 19 residues. Per the germline V gene, CDR1 is SGDLS and CDR2 is YYNGEE. The V segment lost 0 bases and the J segment 2 bases; nucleotides outside the gene matches: 12.

The V and J genes are TRBV27 and TRBJ1-1; D gene uncertain. In germline, CDR1 is MNHEY, CDR2 SMNVEV (reference sequence). Trimming pared 7 bases from V and 9 bases from J, leaving 15 bases between. This CDR3 region has 12 residues. The CDR3, as DNA: TGTGCCAGCAACAATTCCGGAGGGAAAGCTTTCTTT. Amino acids: CASNNSGGKAFF.

This chain uses TRBV5-1 with TRBJ1-5; no definite D call. Trimming took off 0 bases at V and 6 bases at J, with 13 bases between the two ends. This CDR3 comprises 15 residues. The germline CDR1 and CDR2 sequences are SGHRS and YFSETQ. Here the CDR3 DNA reads TGCGCCAGCAGCTTGGATCCCGCGAGTTCTCAGCCCCAGCATTTT. Encoded protein: CASSLDPASSQPQHF.

The CDR3 DNA is TGCGCCAGCAGTGATAATACAGGCCTAATTTTGGCCCTCCACTTT. Residues: CASSDNTGLILALHF. The chain couples TRBV10-2 to TRBJ1-6, with a tentative D call TRBD1 (5 bases). V lost 3 bases, J lost 14 bases, and 20 bases lay in between. The CDR3 spans 15 residues. Germline lookup yields CDR1 WSHSY and CDR2 SAAADI.

In its sample, this clone was seen a few times. The rearrangement uses TRBV9 and TRBJ2-5; D possibly corresponds to TRBD2 (6 bases). Germline V gene data show CDR1 as SGDLS and CDR2 as YYNGEE. The CDR3 sequence is 13 residues long. Trimming cost V 1 base and J 9 bases, with 13 bases left between them. The CDR3 nucleotides read TGTGCCAGCAGCGTAATGGAGGGGATGGCCCAGTACTTC. It is translated as CASSVMEGMAQYF. The full variable domain, with the rest looked up from reference TRBV9 and TRBJ2-5, is DSGVTQTPKHLITATGQRVTLRCSPRSGDLSVYWYQQSLDQGLQFLIQYYNGEERAKGNILERFSAQQFPDLHSELNLSSLELGDSALYFCASSVMEGMAQYFGPGTRLLVL.

V and J are TRBV19 and TRBJ1-2; D gene unclear. This CDR3 spans 14 amino acids. Germline CDR1 and CDR2: LNHDA and SQIVND (reference sequence). V was cut by 3 bases and J by 1 base, with 9 bases left in between. The CDR3 loop reads CASSISQINYGYTF. The CDR3 region has the DNA TGTGCCAGTAGTATCAGTCAAATTAACTATGGCTACACCTTC.

This clone was detected a few times. The chain joins TRBV21-1 to TRBJ1-5. TRBV21-1 corresponds to a pseudogene. The CDR3 has 13 amino acids. Here the CDR3 DNA reads TGTGCCATCAACTCCTATAGCAATCAGCCCCAGCATTTT. Its protein is CAINSYSNQPQHF.

The chain couples TRBV5-5 to TRBJ1-6; 8 bases align to TRBD1. The V segment lost 0 bases and the J segment 19 bases; nucleotides outside the gene matches: 6. The CDR3 runs to 12 residues. The germline CDR1 and CDR2 sequences are SGHKS and YYEKEE (reference sequence). The chain's CDR3 is CASSLGTGGIHF. In DNA form, the CDR3 reads TGTGCCAGCAGCTTGGGTACAGGGGGGATTCACTTT.

This chain joins TRBV7-5 and TRBJ2-7; TRBD1, as called in the table, went unchecked against the DNA. TRBV7-5 is labeled a pseudogene. The CDR3 runs to 14 residues. In DNA, the CDR3 is TGTGTCAGAAGCTTACAAGACAGGCCGTACGAGCAGTACGTC. Translation: CVRSLQDRPYEQYV.

The V call is TRBV6-6, the J call TRBJ1-6; D remains unclear. This CDR3 contains 15 residues. Per germline, CDR1 MNHNY and CDR2 SVGAGI (reference sequence). V lost 4 bases, J lost 10 bases, and 17 bases lay in between. The CDR3: CASSFGPPGGSPLHF. DNA for the CDR3: TGTGCCAGCAGTTTCGGGCCCCCGGGAGGCTCACCCCTCCACTTT.

The genes are TRBV4-1 and TRBJ2-7, with D maybe TRBD2 (6 bases). Between the trimmed V and J ends, which lost 4 bases and 3 bases, there was a span of 22 bases. Germline CDR1 reads MGHRA; CDR2 reads YSYEKL. The CDR3 sequence is 17 residues long. CDR3 amino acids: CASSPRTFREKSYEQYF. The CDR3 bases are TGCGCCAGCAGCCCTCGGACTTTCCGGGAGAAGAGCTACGAGCAGTACTTC.

The rearrangement uses TRBV7-9 and TRBJ1-1; no clear D. The germline V gene encodes CDR1 SEHNR and CDR2 FQNEAQ (reference sequence). The CDR3 is 13 residues long. Between the trimmed V and J ends, which lost 1 base and 3 bases, there was a span of 6 bases. CDR3 in DNA: TGTGCCAGCAGCTTAGTTGGGTACACTGAAGCTTTCTTT. It codes for CASSLVGYTEAFF.

The V gene is TRBV28, the J gene TRBJ1-4; D may be TRBD1 (6 bases). CDR3 length: 16 amino acids. From germline, CDR1 is MDHEN and CDR2 SYDVKM. Trimming took off 5 bases at V and 3 bases at J, with 16 bases between the two ends. The CDR3 DNA reads TGTGCCAGCAGTCTCCCGGGGGGGCAGGCTAATGAAAAACTGTTTTTT. This sequence encodes CASSLPGGQANEKLFF.

The chain recombines TRBV18 with TRBJ1-3; 7 bases agree with TRBD1. The trim removed 3 bases at V and 3 bases at J, leaving 5 bases unmatched. Germline values: CDR1 KGHSH, CDR2 LQKENI. The CDR3 extends over 15 amino acids. CDR3 amino acids: CASSPGRDSGNTIYF. The DNA of the CDR3 is TGTGCCAGCTCACCCGGCCGGGACAGTGGAAACACCATATATTTT. Using reference TRBV18 and TRBJ1-3 for the parts outside the CDR3, the full variable domain is NAGVMQNPRHLVRRRGQEARLRCSPMKGHSHVYWYRQLPEEGLKFMVYLQKENIIDESGMPKERFSAEFPKEGPSILRIQQVVRGDSAAYFCASSPGRDSGNTIYFGEGSWLTVV.

This CDR3 reads CASSAHRGETQYF. The CDR3 region has the DNA TGTGCCAGCAGCGCACACAGGGGAGAGACCCAGTACTTC. The chain joins TRBV6-4 to TRBJ2-5; 7 bases agree with TRBD1. The CDR3 sequence is 13 residues long. Germline CDR1 MRHNA, CDR2 SNTAGT. J lost 4 bases, V lost 6 bases, and 5 bases had no gene match.

The rearrangement joins TRBV12-3 or TRBV12-4 to TRBJ2-2, with 7 positions matching TRBD1. The V gene end was trimmed by 6 bases and the J gene end by 3 bases; junction bases not matched to a gene: 1. This CDR3 is 13 amino acids long. The CDR3 loop reads CASRGQYTGELFF. DNA of the CDR3: TGTGCCAGCAGGGGACAGTACACCGGGGAGCTGTTTTTT.

This clone is judged medium-sized. The rearrangement uses TRBV27 and TRBJ1-5; TRBD1 is a possible D gene (5 bases). Germline assignment: CDR1 MNHEY and CDR2 SMNVEV (reference sequence). The CDR3 covers 17 residues. V was shortened by 4 bases and J by 1 base, with 17 bases between the two germline ends. This CDR3 reads CASSSGPRDGSNQPQHF. The CDR3 DNA sequence: TGTGCCAGCAGTTCCGGACCTCGGGACGGGAGCAATCAGCCCCAGCATTTT.